The 23 T cell receptor beta chains given below trace back to one sample, sequenced in a study of human T cells and chemical hapten exposure. Time point given: patch test 2, 6 weeks after DPC sensitization. Specified treatment: therapeutic diphenylcyclopropenone sensitization with weekly scalp DPC. TCRdb re-derived calls from the RACE reads in MiXCR, one entry per CDR3 protein. The sample carries some 350,000 distinct CDR3 sequences, roughly 6% recorded once. Sequences were derived from whole blood, sampled in connection with sensitization to the hapten diphenylcyclopropenone (DPC). The receptor source for this set is a woman in her late teens or twenties with alopecia areata. Some clones in this sample may be carry-over from other donors' samples.

The chain links TRBV6-1 to TRBJ1-1; maybe TRBD1 (5 bases). The V end was cut by 4 bases, the J end by 0 bases, with 9 bases between. CDR1 and CDR2 (germline): MNHNS, SASEGT. The CDR3 runs 14 residues. The CDR3 DNA sequence: TGTGCCAGCAGTGGAACCAGGGTGAACACTGAAGCTTTCTTT. It yields the protein CASSGTRVNTEAFF.

This clonotype appeared many times. This chain connects TRBV5-1 to TRBJ1-5; D uncertain. The CDR3 is 13 residues long. Germline-derived CDR1 and CDR2 are SGHRS and YFSETQ. The germline V and J ends were trimmed by 0 bases and 5 bases, with 6 bases remaining between them. The CDR3 here is CASSLEPDQPQHF. CDR3 DNA sequence: TGCGCCAGCAGCTTGGAGCCCGATCAGCCCCAGCATTTT.

This clonotype was seen at least ten times. The chain combines TRBV6-5 with TRBJ2-6; D uncertain. CDR3 size: 17 residues. V was cut by 0 bases and J by 1 base, with 10 bases left in between. Germline V gene sequence: CDR1 MNHEY, CDR2 SVGAGI. CDR3 coding DNA: TGTGCCAGCAGTTACTCGTTTCTCCTTTCTGGGGCCAACGTCCTGACTTTC. The encoded protein is CASSYSFLLSGANVLTF.

The chain has TRBV3-1 and TRBJ2-3; no clear D gene. Germline V lookup: CDR1 LGHDT, CDR2 YNNKEL (reference sequence). The V end was cut by 1 base, the J end by 6 bases, with 5 bases between. This CDR3 comprises 12 residues. This CDR3 reads CASSQGYDTQYF. The CDR3 nucleotides read TGTGCCAGCAGCCAAGGGTACGATACGCAGTATTTT.

This clonotype has ten or more counts. The V and J genes are TRBV6-2 or TRBV6-3 and TRBJ1-4; D uncertain. Trimming removed 0 bases from V and 4 bases from J, with 12 bases in between. Germline V gene data show CDR1 as MNHEY and CDR2 as SVGEGT. CDR3 length: 16 amino acids. The CDR3 spells CASSYSIGLRNEKLFF. The CDR3 DNA reads TGTGCCAGCAGTTACTCGATTGGACTTCGTAATGAAAAACTGTTTTTT.

This clonotype occurred a few times. The V call is TRBV4-3, the J call TRBJ2-7, with D unresolved. Trimming left V 0 bases short and J 3 bases short, with 12 bases between. Germline values: CDR1 LGHNA, CDR2 YSLEER. The CDR3 runs 15 residues. The CDR3 DNA reads TGCGCCAGCAGCCAAGAGGGCCAGGCCAACTACGAGCAGTACTTC. Translated: CASSQEGQANYEQYF.

This clonotype was counted only a few times. This sequence joins TRBV29-1 and TRBJ2-2, with 9 bases lining up with TRBD1. The CDR3 runs to 13 residues. CDR1 and CDR2 (germline): SQVTM, ANQGSEA. The trim removed 5 bases at V and 3 bases at J, leaving 1 base unmatched. CDR3 DNA sequence: TGCAGCGTTCGGGACAGGGACACCGGGGAGCTGTTTTTT. Protein: CSVRDRDTGELFF.

At least ten counts were recorded for this clonotype. The chain joins TRBV20-1 to TRBJ1-1; D unresolved. Germline V lookup: CDR1 DFQATT, CDR2 SNEGSKA (reference sequence). The CDR3 consists of 13 residues. The ends were cut back, 3 bases at V and 4 bases at J, with 12 bases in the middle. The CDR3 sequence is CSASLRSITEAFF. The CDR3 DNA reads TGCAGTGCTAGCCTACGTTCGATCACTGAAGCTTTCTTT.

This clonotype turned up a few times. The chain has TRBV7-9 and TRBJ1-1; 8 positions agree with TRBD1. The CDR3 extends over 16 amino acids. Germline values: CDR1 SEHNR, CDR2 FQNEAQ (reference sequence). Trimming cost V 5 bases and J 5 bases; bases outside gene matches: 13. The CDR3 DNA sequence: TGTGCCAGCAGCCCGCCCCGACAGGGGCTTGCGACTGAAGCTTTCTTT. Encoded protein: CASSPPRQGLATEAFF.

This clonotype was seen just once. The rearrangement links TRBV5-6 to TRBJ2-7, with unresolved D. Germline V gene lookup returns CDR1 SGHDT and CDR2 YYEEEE. This CDR3 region has 13 residues. Trimming cost V 2 bases and J 3 bases, with 9 bases left between them. The chain's CDR3 is CASSFPVNYEQYF. In DNA form, the CDR3 reads TGTGCCAGCAGCTTCCCGGTCAACTACGAGCAGTACTTC. Filled out from reference TRBV5-6 and TRBJ2-7, the complete variable domain reads DAGVTQSPTHLIKTRGQQVTLRCSPKSGHDTVSWYQQALGQGPQFIFQYYEEEERQRGNFPDRFSGHQFPNYSSELNVNALLLGDSALYLCASSFPVNYEQYFGPGTRLTVT.

This clonotype has a count of ten or more. This sequence joins TRBV6-1 and TRBJ2-6; TRBD1 agrees at 7 bases. CDR3 length: 16 amino acids. Germline-derived CDR1 and CDR2 are MNHNS and SASEGT. Trimming removed 3 bases from V and 1 base from J; junction bases left unmatched: 3. In nucleotides, the CDR3 is TGTGCCAGCAGTGAGCTACAGGGGTCTGGGGCCAACGTCCTGACTTTC. Translating it yields CASSELQGSGANVLTF.

The V call is TRBV7-2, the J call TRBJ2-2, with 7 bases matching TRBD2. Germline V gene data show CDR1 as SGHTA and CDR2 as FQGNSA. V shed 1 base and J 7 bases; nucleotides not matched to a gene: 6. This CDR3 contains 15 residues. The CDR3 spells CASSLGGGGIGELFF. The CDR3 coding sequence is TGTGCCAGCAGCTTAGGCGGGGGAGGTATCGGGGAGCTGTTTTTT. Drawing the rest from reference TRBV7-2 and TRBJ2-2, the complete variable domain is GAGVSQSPSNKVTEKGKDVELRCDPISGHTALYWYRQSLGQGLEFLIYFQGNSAPDKSGLPSDRFSAERTGGSVSTLTIQRTQQEDSAVYLCASSLGGGGIGELFFGEGSRLTVL.

This clonotype was detected a few times. V gene TRBV5-1 combines with J gene TRBJ2-3; the match to TRBD2 covers 8 bases. This CDR3 region has 17 residues. The germline gives CDR1 SGHRS, CDR2 YFSETQ. J was trimmed by 6 bases and V by 4 bases; bases with no gene match: 16. CDR3 DNA sequence: TGCGCCAGCAGCCAGAGACTAGCGTACGTTAGAGGGGATACGCAGTATTTT. Translation gives CASSQRLAYVRGDTQYF.

Only a few counts were recorded for this clonotype. V is TRBV7-9 and J is TRBJ2-3; 9 bases align to TRBD1. CDR3 length equals 17 residues. Germline CDR1 is SEHNR and CDR2 is FQNEAQ (reference sequence). V was pared by 5 bases and J by 0 bases, with 9 bases of the junction left unmatched. The CDR3, as DNA: TGTGCCAGCAGCGCAGACATAGGGACAGGGAGCACAGATACGCAGTATTTT. The encoded protein is CASSADIGTGSTDTQYF.

In its sample, this clonotype was seen many times. The V and J genes are TRBV5-5 and TRBJ2-5; no definite D call. V was pared by 2 bases and J by 5 bases, with 16 bases between. The germline gives CDR1 SGHKS, CDR2 YYEKEE (reference sequence). The CDR3 has 15 residues. The DNA for the CDR3 is TGTGCCAGCAGCTTTGAACAGAGCATCCTTGAGACCCAGTACTTC. The encoded protein is CASSFEQSILETQYF.

The chain couples TRBV5-1 to TRBJ2-7; tentative D call: TRBD1 (6 bases). Germline V CDR1 and CDR2: SGHRS, YFSETQ. V lost 4 bases and J 3 bases, leaving 14 bases between the germline ends. The CDR3 spans 14 residues. The CDR3 sequence: CASSTGTPFYEQYF. The CDR3 nucleotides read TGCGCCAGCAGCACCGGGACACCTTTCTACGAGCAGTACTTC.

The chain couples TRBV4-3 to TRBJ2-5; D is unresolved. With 1 base removed from V and 1 base from J, the gap between germline ends came to 10 bases. CDR1 is LGHNA, CDR2 YSLEER, per germline. CDR3 size: 15 residues. CDR3 residues: CASSQVARRQETQYF. As DNA, the CDR3 is TGCGCCAGCAGCCAAGTAGCCCGGCGCCAAGAGACCCAGTACTTC.

At least ten counts were recorded for this clonotype. This sequence joins TRBV6-1 and TRBJ2-7; 9 positions match TRBD2. J gave up 5 bases and V 2 bases, and 10 bases lay outside the gene matches. Germline loops: CDR1 MNHNS, CDR2 SASEGT. This CDR3 has 16 amino acids. The CDR3 nucleotides are TGTGCCAGCAGTGAATTCCGCGGCGGGGGGGCCCACGAGCAGTACTTC. Protein product: CASSEFRGGGAHEQYF.

The rearrangement uses TRBV12-3 or TRBV12-4 and TRBJ1-4; D call uncertain. V was clipped by 2 bases and J by 4 bases, with 5 bases between them. This CDR3 spans 13 amino acids. The DNA for the CDR3 is TGTGCCAGCAGTTTATGGGGTAATGAAAAACTGTTTTTT. This sequence encodes CASSLWGNEKLFF.

This clonotype came up many times. The chain joins TRBV27 to TRBJ1-5; D gene unclear. The CDR3 is 17 amino acids. With 4 bases removed from V and 0 bases from J, the gap between germline ends came to 16 bases. Germline loops: CDR1 MNHEY, CDR2 SMNVEV (reference sequence). The CDR3 region has the DNA TGTGCCAGCAGTTCTAACAGTAGTCAAGGTAGCAATCAGCCCCAGCATTTT. Amino acid sequence: CASSSNSSQGSNQPQHF.

This clonotype was seen ten or more times. The gene calls are TRBV4-2 and TRBJ2-5; TRBD1 aligns across 12 bases. The CDR3 has 18 residues. Trimming took 2 bases from V and 5 from J; bases not matched to a gene: 12. Germline CDR1 reads LGHNA; CDR2 reads YNFKEQ. CDR3 residues: CASSQLMIGTGGDETQYF. The CDR3 nucleotides read TGTGCCAGCAGCCAACTCATGATCGGGACAGGGGGCGATGAGACCCAGTACTTC.

The CDR3 DNA sequence: TGTGCCAGCAGTCCCCGGGTCTTAAGGTTGGAAAAACTGTTTTTT. Protein sequence: CASSPRVLRLEKLFF. This chain links TRBV12-3 or TRBV12-4 with TRBJ1-4, with D unclear. CDR3 length: 15 residues. Trimming took off 5 bases at V and 8 bases at J, with 18 bases between the two ends.

This clonotype was observed a few times. The chain has TRBV7-9 and TRBJ1-1; weak D call: TRBD1 (6 bases). The germline gives CDR1 SEHNR, CDR2 FQNEAQ (reference sequence). The V and J ends lost 0 bases and 7 bases respectively, with 15 bases between them. The CDR3 runs 15 residues. DNA for the CDR3: TGTGCCAGCAGCTTAGCGAAACAGGGCTACGGTGAAGCTTTCTTT. This translates into CASSLAKQGYGEAFF. Filled out from reference TRBV7-9 and TRBJ1-1, the complete variable domain reads DTGVSQNPRHKITKRGQNVTFRCDPISEHNRLYWYRQTLGQGPEFLTYFQNEAQLEKSRLLSDRFSAERPKGSFSTLEIQRTEQGDSAMYLCASSLAKQGYGEAFFGQGTRLTVV.